A single T cell receptor (beta chain) is shown here with its context. The antigen it binds to is not known. Nothing much larger sits one base from this clone, and base qualities are not available. The sample is drawn from a study of cytomegalovirus exposure and HLA in healthy donors (dated by TCRdb to 2015 to 2018). At the level of the whole study: An earlier analysis of some 500 of the donors reported about 250 Gb of sequence data and more than 90 million unique TCR beta sequences from approximately 180 million T cells. Using immunosequencing, the study profiled T cell repertoires from about 620 subjects and related those repertoires to cytomegalovirus serostatus. Rather than using new phenotypic data, the later analysis identified candidate immune exposures from TCR beta sequences and from how often those sequences occurred across donors. On average, about 200,000 unique TCR beta nucleotide sequences were sequenced per donor among roughly 430 genotyped donors of the cohort, with around 19% of those sequences being non-productive. To predict cytomegalovirus infection status, the study combined high-throughput TCR immunosequencing, statistical association of individual TCRs with disease status, and machine learning. Every repertoire in the discovery cohort had been generated on one and the same sequencing platform. Class I and class II HLA loci were covered by the typing at four-digit resolution. A later analysis re-analyzed previously published TCR beta repertoires from approximately 700 donors and added high-resolution HLA genotyping to study TCR occurrence patterns. Donor age, sex, ethnicity and CMV serostatus were compiled together with the repertoire data. A few DR-DQ haplotypes were treated as single units for association and clustering because of strong linkage in the cohort. Roughly 300 gigabases of sequencing data and approximately 93 million unique TCR sequences were included in an early release covering over 600 HLA-typed donors. In an earlier analysis of 550 to 700 of the donors, high-throughput TCR beta sequencing was used to judge whether each TCR beta V gene segment behaved as functional or pseudogenic. The aim of the study was to test whether cataloging public T cell receptors could identify signatures of past pathogen exposure. Of the 300 to 450 genotyped donors, roughly 80% fell in the genetic ancestry cluster associated with self-reported Caucasian donors. A later genetic analysis took genome-wide SNP genotypes for about 65% of the 666 donors and used that subset as a discovery cohort. Typing coverage differed by locus: A, B, C, DRB1 and DQB1 were typed in roughly 629-640 donors, DQA1 in about 560, DPA1 in around 580, and DPB1 in approximately 450. In addition to the first cohort of 666 subjects, a separate validation cohort of under 150 different subjects was used. The research as a whole found: In a later genetic analysis, a missense DCLRE1C variant was associated with V-gene and J-gene trimming of TCR beta chains, and the association was replicated in an independent cohort. In this cohort, only TCR beta chains were sequenced, and detectable features were limited by the absence of alpha or paired-chain data. Roughly 17 rarely observed V segments, including chromosome 9 orphons, were excluded from the earlier analysis of just under 600 of the donors because counts were too low. In an earlier analysis of approximately 590 of the donors, most TCR beta V segments appeared in productive rearrangements about 87% or about 30% of the time, broadly matching IMGT annotations. According to a later analysis, most CMV-associated TCR beta chains appeared to be HLA-restricted, and the HLA associations seemed to be driven largely by CMV exposure. The authors suggested that the approach could potentially be extended to other disease states and immunological phenotypes. According to a later analysis, parvovirus B19, influenza, CMV and Epstein-Barr virus appeared linked to several top co-occurrence clusters. Linkage disequilibrium might explain the correlated functional status among segregating V segments, but an unknown experimental factor could not be excluded. A few of the identified cytomegalovirus-associated TCR beta chains were confirmed in vitro to be specific for cytomegalovirus antigens. Compared with equally common non-associated chains, HLA-associated TCR beta chains in a later analysis were more clonally expanded and had lower generation probabilities. A later genetic analysis reported fewer N-insertions in productive TCRs among donors in an Asian-associated ancestry cluster than the roughly 650-donor mean. A further reported finding was that TCR beta sequences accurately predicted the HLA-A and HLA-B alleles for most subjects in the first cohort. The sequencing pipeline was judged likely to have produced a cluster of highly shared sequence variants as a technical artifact. In a later analysis, TCR association rates were found to vary across HLA loci, with the most associated TCRs seen for DRB1 alleles and the fewest for HLA-C alleles. The classifier was reported to diagnose cytomegalovirus status with high specificity and sensitivity in both the original and validation cohorts. Immune exposure information for the cohort was limited to CMV serostatus. Some IMGT-functional V segments, including TRBV6-2 and TRBV6-3, could not be told apart with the 87-base-pair reads, so those segments were excluded. When HLA alleles, especially DR and DQ, strongly co-occurred, attributing TCR associations to individual alleles was difficult. The presence/absence analyses assumed that sequencing depth was roughly uniform across donors, and that assumption may not be true. While some public TCRs were present in many individuals, most TCR sequences turned up only very rarely across donors. At a false discovery rate of 0.05, a later analysis linked about 16,000 TCR beta sequences to specific HLA alleles. The study gave a list of under 200 TCR beta chains associated with cytomegalovirus. Because some donors lacked HLA typing at each locus, the association tests relied only on the typed subset.

In total, more than 500 healthy bone marrow donors made up the cohort. At the time of sampling, every cohort member was nominally healthy, though immune exposures that went unrecorded were likely present. The donor was CMV seronegative and was included in the group of about 350 seronegative cohort members. Each donor provided a peripheral blood sample, and peripheral blood mononuclear cells were used for TCR beta sequencing. The Qiagen DNeasy Blood Extraction Kit was used to extract genomic DNA from the blood cell samples. The germline V gene specifies SGHAT as CDR1 and FQNNGV as CDR2. Inclusive of the bounding cysteine and phenylalanine, the CDR3 is 18 residues long. The read is trimmed to its CDR3 DNA, 54 bases read in frame from base 1. Trimming takes 2 bases from V and 1 base from J, and the germline ends sit 19 bases apart. The library was prepared using the immunoSEQ multiplex PCR assay. For the multiplex PCR, a mixture combining 60 forward primers for TCR Vbeta segments and 13 reverse primers for TCR Jbeta segments was used. A multiplex PCR assay on genomic DNA amplified the CDR3 region of rearranged TCR beta genes. The amplified TCR beta libraries were sequenced on the Illumina HiSeq System as 87-base-pair reads. For the original study's pipeline: A later analysis counted some 74 million unique TCR beta chains across the approximately 700 repertoires, and 10 million to 11 million of these chains were shared by at least two donors. To remove PCR and sequencing errors, raw reads were error-corrected and collapsed into unique sequences using a nearest-neighbor algorithm that merged closely related sequences. CDR3 sequences were aligned to IMGT reference sequences to assign V, D and J gene segments. For a sequence to be retained, at least a six-nucleotide match to both a V gene segment and a J gene segment was required. A rearrangement was called productive if the CDR3 had no stop codons and remained in frame with V and J, and every other rearrangement was called non-productive. CDR3 was defined according to IMGT convention as the region running from the second conserved V-encoded cysteine to the conserved J-encoded phenylalanine. Sequences without an unambiguous match to a single V gene segment were excluded from the earlier analysis of about 640 of the donors. An earlier analysis of several hundred of the donors classified V segments as functional when productive rearrangements were above 56.7% and as segregating when the standard deviation between donors was above 5%. A statistical classification framework was developed to diagnose cytomegalovirus status using the catalog of TCR beta chain sequences. V and J gene assignment, in a later analysis, came from comparing TCR nucleotide sequences with IMGT/GENE-DB human TR gene sequences. In a later analysis, CDR3 sequences and most-parsimonious VDJ recombination scenarios were assigned using the TCRdist pipeline. A later analysis defined each TCR beta chain by its CDR3 amino acid sequence plus V-gene family, and excluded reads lacking a unique V-gene family. As a way to deal with suspected cross-contamination and a sequencing artifact, a later analysis dropped 640 or so nucleotide sequences that were highly shared and had low generation probability. For each public chain, a later analysis derived a clonal expansion index from normalized ranks of inferred template counts within each repertoire. In a later analysis, generation probabilities were computed using a VDJ recombination model fitted to out-of-frame rearrangements, and the results were checked against IGoR. A later analysis scored TCR-TCR, TCR-HLA and TCR-CMV co-occurrence with hypergeometric tests, applying a repertoire-size bias correction to TCR pairs. A later analysis estimated false discovery rates by permuting HLA or CMV assignments 20 times. A later analysis grouped co-occurring TCRs with DBSCAN, adding TCRdist sequence similarity when clustering within HLA-allele-positive subsets. Co-occurrence clustering excluded repertoires with fewer than 30,000 or more than 120,000 public chains, plus five with anomalous nucleotide sharing. The table comes from immuneACCESS by way of TCRdb, which keeps in-frame sequences with V and J called. Part of the clones is missing from these tables; in studies checked, under half for an unresolved V gene and the rest for unknown reasons. V and J calls and clone size are as listed in that table; D and trimming were resolved from the DNA. The sample table shows about 25,000 clones, and 60% to 80% are seen once. Approximately 5% of the sample rests with the top ten.

The V and J segments used are TRBV11-2 and TRBJ2-3; perhaps TRBD2 is the D gene, with 5 bases matching. The sample was PBMCs. This clonotype was obtained from a male donor in good health and CMV-seronegative. The DNA sequence is given as TGTGCCAGCAGCTTAAGGTTTGATTACGTCGGGGGCACAGATACGCAGTATTTT. This yields the protein CASSLRFDYVGGTDTQYF. The reference TRBV11-2 and TRBJ2-3 proteins fill in what lies around the CDR3, so the full variable domain reads EAGVAQSPRYKIIEKRQSVAFWCNPISGHATLYWYQQILGQGPKLLIQFQNNGVVDDSQLPKDRFSAERLKGVDSTLKIQPAKLEDSAVYLCASSLRFDYVGGTDTQYFGPGTRLTVL.